This section outlines one TCR beta chain sequence together with its context. The repertoire was sequenced with immunoSEQ multiplex PCR; TCRdb's copy has only in-frame clones and lacks some. The sample carries about 7,100 clones, roughly two thirds recorded once. J was trimmed by 1 base and V by 3 bases; bases with no gene match: 1. CDR3 length equals 15 residues. Looked up from germline, CDR1 is SEHNR and CDR2 is FQNEAQ (reference sequence). This sample is drawn from a study of tumour-infiltrating T cells in Burkitt lymphoma. Study-wide background: Survival, overall and progression-free, tracked with productive clonality.

The clonotype originates from a human donor with diffuse large B-cell lymphoma. This chain joins TRBV7-9 and TRBJ1-3; 9 nucleotides agree with TRBD1. The sequenced material came from tumor tissue. In DNA form, the CDR3 reads TGTGCCAGCAGCTTTGGACAGGGGTCTGGAAACACCATATATTTT. Translated: CASSFGQGSGNTIYF.